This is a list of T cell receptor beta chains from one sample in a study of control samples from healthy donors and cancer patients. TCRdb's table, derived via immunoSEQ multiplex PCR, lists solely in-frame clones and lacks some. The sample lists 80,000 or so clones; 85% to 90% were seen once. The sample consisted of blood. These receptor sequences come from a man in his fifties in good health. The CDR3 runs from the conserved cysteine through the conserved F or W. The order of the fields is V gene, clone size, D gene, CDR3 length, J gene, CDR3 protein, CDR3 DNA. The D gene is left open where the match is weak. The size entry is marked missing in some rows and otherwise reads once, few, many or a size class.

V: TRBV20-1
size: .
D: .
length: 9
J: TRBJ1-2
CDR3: CSANLGYTF
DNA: TGCAGTGCCAACTTGGGCTACACCTTC

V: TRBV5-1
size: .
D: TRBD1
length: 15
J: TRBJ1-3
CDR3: CASSADRVAGNTIYF
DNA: TGCGCCAGCAGCGCGGACAGGGTCGCTGGAAACACCATATATTTT

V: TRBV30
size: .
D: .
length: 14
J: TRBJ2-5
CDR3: CAWGLGGSVVTQYF
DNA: TGTGCCTGGGGCCTGGGCGGGTCCGTCGTGACCCAGTACTTC

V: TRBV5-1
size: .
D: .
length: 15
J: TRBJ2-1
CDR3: CASSLAGEGYNEQFF
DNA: TGCGCCAGCAGCTTGGCCGGGGAAGGCTACAATGAGCAGTTCTTC

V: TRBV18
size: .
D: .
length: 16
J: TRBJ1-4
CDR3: CASSPLGVPGREKLFF
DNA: TGTGCCAGCTCACCCCTAGGAGTCCCAGGACGAGAAAAACTGTTTTTT

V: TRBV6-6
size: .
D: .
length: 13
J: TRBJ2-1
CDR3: CASSTTGDNEQFF
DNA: TGTGCCAGCAGTACCACAGGTGACAATGAGCAGTTCTTC

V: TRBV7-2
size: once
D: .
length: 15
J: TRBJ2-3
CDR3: CASSLGRRRANTQYF
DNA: TGTGCCAGCAGCTTAGGTAGGAGACGAGCCAATACGCAGTATTTT

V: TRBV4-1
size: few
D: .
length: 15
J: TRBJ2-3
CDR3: CASSQDQGWTDTQYF
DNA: TGCGCCAGCAGCCAAGATCAGGGATGGACAGATACGCAGTATTTT

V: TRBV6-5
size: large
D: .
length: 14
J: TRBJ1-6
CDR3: CASKRAMYNSPLHF
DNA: TGTGCCAGCAAACGGGCGATGTATAATTCACCCCTCCACTTT

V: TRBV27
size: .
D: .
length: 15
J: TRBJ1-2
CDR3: CASSNLYRDTYGYTF
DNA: TGTGCCAGCAGCAACCTCTACAGGGATACCTATGGCTACACCTTC

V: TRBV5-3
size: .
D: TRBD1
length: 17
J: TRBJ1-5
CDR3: CARSSFLLDRGNQPQHF
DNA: TGTGCCAGAAGCTCCTTTCTCCTGGACAGGGGCAATCAGCCCCAGCATTTT

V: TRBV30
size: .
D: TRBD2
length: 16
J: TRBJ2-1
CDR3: CAWRPLAGGAYNEQFF
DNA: TGTGCCTGGAGGCCACTAGCGGGGGGAGCTTACAATGAGCAGTTCTTC

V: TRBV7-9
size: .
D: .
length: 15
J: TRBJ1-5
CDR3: CASSPSGQSNQPQHF
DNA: TGTGCCAGCAGCCCCTCAGGACAGAGCAATCAGCCCCAGCATTTT

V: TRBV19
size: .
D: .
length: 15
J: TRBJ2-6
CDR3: CASSIRGSGANVLTF
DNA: TGTGCCAGTAGTATTCGGGGCTCTGGGGCCAACGTCCTGACTTTC

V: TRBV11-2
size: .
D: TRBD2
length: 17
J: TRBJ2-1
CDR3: CASSPTAPGTSVYEQFF
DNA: TGTGCCAGCAGCCCGACCGCACCCGGGACTAGCGTCTATGAGCAGTTCTTC

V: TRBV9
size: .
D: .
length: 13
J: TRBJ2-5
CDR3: CASSPGTQETQYF
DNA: TGTGCCAGCAGTCCCGGGACTCAAGAGACCCAGTACTTC

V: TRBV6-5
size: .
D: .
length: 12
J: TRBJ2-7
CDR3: CATNQGQNKQYF
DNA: TGTGCCACAAACCAAGGGCAGAATAAGCAGTACTTC

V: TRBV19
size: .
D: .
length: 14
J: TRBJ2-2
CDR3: CASSPRRNTGELFF
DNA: TGTGCCAGTAGTCCCCGACGGAACACCGGGGAGCTGTTTTTT

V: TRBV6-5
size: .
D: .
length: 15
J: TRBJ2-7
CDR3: CASSRAGQIVREQYF
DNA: TGTGCCAGCAGTCGGGCAGGCCAAATTGTACGCGAGCAGTACTTC

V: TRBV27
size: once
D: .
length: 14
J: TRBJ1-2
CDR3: CASSLSGSGSGYTF
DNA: TGTGCCAGCAGTTTATCGGGCTCAGGGAGTGGCTACACCTTC

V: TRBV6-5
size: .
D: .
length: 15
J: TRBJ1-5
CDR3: CASSSGFRNNQPQHF
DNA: TGTGCCAGCAGTTCTGGTTTCAGGAACAATCAGCCCCAGCATTTT

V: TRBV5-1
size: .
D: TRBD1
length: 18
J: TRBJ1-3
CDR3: CASTTGGASVFSGNTIYF
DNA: TGCGCCAGCACGACAGGGGGCGCGTCCGTATTCTCTGGAAACACCATATATTTT

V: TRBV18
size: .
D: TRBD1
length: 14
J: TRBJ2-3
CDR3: CASSPGQGQDTQYF
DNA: TGTGCCAGCTCACCGGGACAGGGGCAAGATACGCAGTATTTT

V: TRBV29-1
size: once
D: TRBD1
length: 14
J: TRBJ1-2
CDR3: CSVEDREGFYGYTF
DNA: TGCAGCGTTGAGGACAGGGAGGGGTTCTATGGCTACACCTTC

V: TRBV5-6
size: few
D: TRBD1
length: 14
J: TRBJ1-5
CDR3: CASSWGQGDQPQHF
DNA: TGTGCCAGCAGCTGGGGACAGGGAGATCAGCCCCAGCATTTT

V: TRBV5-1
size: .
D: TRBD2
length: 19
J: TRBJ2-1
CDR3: CASSSRTSGGTGFYNEQFF
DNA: TGCGCCAGCAGCTCCCGGACTAGCGGGGGGACCGGATTTTACAATGAGCAGTTCTTC

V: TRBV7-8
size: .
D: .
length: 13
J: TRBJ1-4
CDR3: CASMRGFNEKLFF
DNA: TGTGCCAGTATGAGGGGTTTTAATGAAAAACTGTTTTTT

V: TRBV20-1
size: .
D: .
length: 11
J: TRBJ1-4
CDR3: CSASGVEKLFF
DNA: TGCAGTGCTAGTGGAGTTGAAAAACTGTTTTTT

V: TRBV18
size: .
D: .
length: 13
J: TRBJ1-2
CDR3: CASSSGRQYGYTF
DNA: TGTGCCAGCTCATCCGGTCGACAGTATGGCTACACCTTC

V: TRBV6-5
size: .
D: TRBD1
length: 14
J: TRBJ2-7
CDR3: CASSHGQGAHEQYF
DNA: TGTGCCAGCAGCCACGGACAGGGTGCCCACGAGCAGTACTTC

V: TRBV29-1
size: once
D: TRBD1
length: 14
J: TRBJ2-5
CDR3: CSVRAGTGQETQYF
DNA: TGCAGCGTGAGGGCCGGGACAGGCCAAGAGACCCAGTACTTC

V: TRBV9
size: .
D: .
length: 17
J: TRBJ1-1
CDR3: CASSPLGGIRQNTEAFF
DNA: TGTGCCAGCAGCCCCCTAGGGGGGATTCGACAGAACACTGAAGCTTTCTTT

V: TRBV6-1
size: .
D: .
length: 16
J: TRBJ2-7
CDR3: CASSERGGVISYEQYF
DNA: TGTGCCAGCAGTGAACGGGGAGGCGTCATCTCCTACGAGCAGTACTTC

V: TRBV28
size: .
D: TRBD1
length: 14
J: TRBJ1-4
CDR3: CASSSGGLNEKLFF
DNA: TGTGCCAGCAGTTCAGGGGGCCTTAATGAAAAACTGTTTTTT

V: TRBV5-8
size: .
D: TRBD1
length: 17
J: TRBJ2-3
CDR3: CASSLVLTGIGTDTQYF
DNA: TGTGCCAGCAGCTTGGTCCTGACAGGGATCGGTACAGATACGCAGTATTTT

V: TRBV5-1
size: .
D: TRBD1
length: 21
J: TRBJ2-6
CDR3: CASSLPSGTGHLSSGANVLTF
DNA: TGCGCCAGCAGCCTACCCTCCGGGACAGGCCACCTCTCCTCTGGGGCCAACGTCCTGACTTTC

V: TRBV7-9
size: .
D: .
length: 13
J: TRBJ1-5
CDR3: CASSLGGGQPQHF
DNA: TGTGCCAGCAGCTTAGGGGGAGGCCAGCCCCAGCATTTT

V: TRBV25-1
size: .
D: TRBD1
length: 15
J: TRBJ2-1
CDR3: CASSSPGTVINEQFF
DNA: TGTGCCAGCTCTTCTCCCGGGACAGTTATCAATGAGCAGTTCTTC

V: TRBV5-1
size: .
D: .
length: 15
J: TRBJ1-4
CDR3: CASSLGVATNEKLFF
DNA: TGCGCCAGCAGCTTGGGAGTCGCAACTAATGAAAAACTGTTTTTT

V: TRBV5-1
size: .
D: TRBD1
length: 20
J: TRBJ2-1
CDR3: CASSLSGTGKVYSSYNEQFF
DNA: TGCGCCAGCAGCTTGTCCGGGACAGGGAAAGTATATAGCTCCTACAATGAGCAGTTCTTC

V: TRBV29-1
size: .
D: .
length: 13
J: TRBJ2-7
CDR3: CSVTIMGQYEQYF
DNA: TGCAGCGTGACGATTATGGGACAATACGAGCAGTACTTC

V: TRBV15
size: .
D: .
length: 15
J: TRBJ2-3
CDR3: CATSTGTLSTDTQYF
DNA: TGTGCCACCAGCACAGGGACCCTGAGCACAGATACGCAGTATTTT

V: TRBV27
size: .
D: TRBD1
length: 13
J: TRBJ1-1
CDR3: CASSSGQMGEAFF
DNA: TGTGCCAGCAGTTCGGGACAGATGGGTGAAGCTTTCTTT

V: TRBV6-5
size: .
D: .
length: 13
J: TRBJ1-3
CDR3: CASSPPGGNTIYF
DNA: TGTGCCAGCAGTCCTCCCGGGGGAAACACCATATATTTT

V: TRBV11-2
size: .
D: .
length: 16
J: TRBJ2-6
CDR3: CASSLARNSGANVLTF
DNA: TGTGCCAGCAGCTTGGCACGTAACTCTGGGGCCAACGTCCTGACTTTC

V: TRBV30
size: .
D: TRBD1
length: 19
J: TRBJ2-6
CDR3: CAWSVLVAGGTSGANVLTF
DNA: TGTGCCTGGAGTGTTCTCGTGGCAGGGGGTACCTCTGGGGCCAACGTCCTGACTTTC

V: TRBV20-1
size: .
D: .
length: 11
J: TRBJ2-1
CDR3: CSAHESNEQFF
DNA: TGCAGTGCCCATGAATCCAATGAGCAGTTCTTC

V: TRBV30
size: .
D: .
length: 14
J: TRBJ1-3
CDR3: CAWSVQVSGNTIYF
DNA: TGTGCCTGGAGTGTACAGGTCTCTGGAAACACCATATATTTT

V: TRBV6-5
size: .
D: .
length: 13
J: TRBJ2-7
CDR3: CASTPSTGYEQYF
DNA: TGTGCCAGCACCCCATCGACGGGCTACGAGCAGTACTTC

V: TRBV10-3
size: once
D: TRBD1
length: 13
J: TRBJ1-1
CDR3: CAISGTGGSEAFF
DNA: TGTGCCATCAGTGGGACAGGGGGGAGCGAAGCTTTCTTT

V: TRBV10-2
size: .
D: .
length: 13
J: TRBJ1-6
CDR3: CATNRERNSPLHF
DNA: TGCGCCACCAACAGGGAACGAAATTCACCCCTCCACTTT

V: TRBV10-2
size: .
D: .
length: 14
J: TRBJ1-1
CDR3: CASRSPGPMTEAFF
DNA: TGCGCCAGCCGGAGTCCCGGACCCATGACTGAAGCTTTCTTT

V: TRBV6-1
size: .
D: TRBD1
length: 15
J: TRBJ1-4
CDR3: CASSEVPGGSEKLFF
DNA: TGTGCCAGCAGTGAAGTCCCAGGGGGAAGTGAAAAACTGTTTTTT

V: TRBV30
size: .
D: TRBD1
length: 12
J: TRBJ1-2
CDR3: CAWSRGLEGYTF
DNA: TGTGCCTGGAGCAGGGGGCTGGAAGGCTACACCTTC

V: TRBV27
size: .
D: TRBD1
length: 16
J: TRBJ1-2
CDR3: CASSLTPSTGMDGYTF
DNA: TGTGCCAGCAGTTTGACCCCCTCGACAGGGATGGATGGCTACACCTTC